The 15 T cell receptor beta chains reported below all come from one sample, sequenced in a study of response to subunit inactivated influenza vaccine. TCRdb ran MiXCR on the RT-PCR reads and lists one entry per CDR3 protein. In the table there are a few hundred thousand distinct CDR3 sequences, 11% of which are singletons. The sample also formed part of further work on T cells expressing NK-cell markers. That paper notes: With UMIs, 5'RACE template switching was used to make TCR beta cDNA.

Sequenced here: PBMCs from blood, sampled on the day of vaccination. These receptors came from a man aged 50 to 59 who received an inactivated influenza vaccine.

This clonotype showed up just a few times. The chain links TRBV6-6 to TRBJ2-7; D uncertain. The CDR3 contains 12 residues. The V end lost 2 bases, the J end lost 7 bases, and 9 bases lay between the germline ends. In germline, CDR1 is MNHNY, CDR2 SVGAGI (reference sequence). Written as DNA, the CDR3 is TGTGCCAGCAGTTACGAGGTGGGAGAGCAGTACTTC. Translated, it gives CASSYEVGEQYF.

This clonotype has more than one count but fewer than ten. The chain uses TRBV6-2 or TRBV6-3 and TRBJ2-3, with D tentatively TRBD2 (6 bases). CDR3 length: 16 residues. Germline CDR1 reads MNHEY; CDR2 reads SVGEGT. Trimming shortened V by 4 bases and J by 5 bases, and 19 bases separated the two germline ends. The CDR3: CASSSGLAFGGDTQYF. The CDR3 DNA follows: TGTGCCAGCAGTTCCGGGCTAGCTTTCGGGGGAGATACGCAGTATTTT.

The chain combines TRBV3-1 with TRBJ2-7, with D hard to call. The V gene lost 2 bases and the J gene lost 5 bases, with 10 bases spanning the gap. The CDR3 has 13 residues. Germline values: CDR1 LGHDT, CDR2 YNNKEL (reference sequence). CDR3 residues: CASSQQEFNEQYF. The CDR3 DNA sequence: TGTGCCAGCAGCCAACAAGAGTTCAACGAGCAGTACTTC.

This clonotype was seen only a few times. The chain joins TRBV5-1 to TRBJ2-3; TRBD1 matches 9 bases. The CDR3 extends over 16 amino acids. Germline V gives CDR1 SGHRS, CDR2 YFSETQ. Losses at the gene ends were 7 bases for V and 3 bases for J; bases not matched to a gene: 12. CDR3 protein: CASSSFRTGETDTQYF. CDR3 bases: TGCGCCAGCTCTTCCTTTCGGACAGGGGAAACAGATACGCAGTATTTT.

This chain links TRBV19 with TRBJ2-2, with 13 nucleotides matching TRBD2. V gave up 6 bases and J gave up 1 base; unmatched junction bases: 14. This CDR3 is built from 20 residues. Germline lookup yields CDR1 LNHDA and CDR2 SQIVND (reference sequence). This chain's CDR3 is CASRTRLAGGPGKNTGELFF. The CDR3 DNA follows: TGTGCCAGTAGAACGCGACTAGCGGGGGGCCCGGGCAAGAACACCGGGGAGCTGTTTTTT.

This clonotype occurred many times. The genes are TRBV10-3 and TRBJ2-1, with a weak D call TRBD1 (5 bases). The CDR3 loop spans 16 amino acids. The V end lost 0 bases, the J end lost 0 bases, and 9 bases lay between the germline ends. Germline values: CDR1 ENHRY, CDR2 SYGVKD. DNA for the CDR3: TGTGCCATCAGTGAGTCGTGGGGCAGCTCCTACAATGAGCAGTTCTTC. It translates to CAISESWGSSYNEQFF.

This clonotype was counted only a few times. J is TRBJ2-1 and V is TRBV20-1, with a possible D match to TRBD1 (5 bases). The CDR3 totals 12 residues. CDR1 DFQATT and CDR2 SNEGSKA come from the germline V gene (reference sequence). Trimming removed 6 bases from V and 3 bases from J, with 9 bases in between. This CDR3 reads CSATDSYNEQFF. CDR3 sequence (DNA): TGCAGTGCAACCGACAGCTACAATGAGCAGTTCTTC.

The chain couples TRBV3-1 to TRBJ2-3; no firm D call. Germline CDR1 LGHDT, CDR2 YNNKEL (reference sequence). CDR3 size: 13 residues. V shed 2 bases and J shed 4 bases, with 7 bases lying between them. The CDR3 DNA reads TGTGCCAGCAGCCAACATGATTCAGATACGCAGTATTTT. This translates into CASSQHDSDTQYF.

Ten or more counts support this clonotype. CDR3 amino acids: CSARDSSTDTQYF. In DNA form, the CDR3 reads TGCAGTGCCAGGGACAGTAGCACAGATACGCAGTATTTT. The gene calls are TRBV20-1 and TRBJ2-3, with TRBD1 matching over 7 bases. The trim removed 6 bases at V and 0 bases at J, leaving 3 bases unmatched. This CDR3 has 13 amino acids. Germline CDR1 reads DFQATT; CDR2 reads SNEGSKA (reference sequence).

The table lists this clonotype with a few counts. The chain employs TRBV5-1 and TRBJ2-4; TRBD1 aligns across 9 bases. Germline-derived CDR1 and CDR2 are SGHRS and YFSETQ. The CDR3 spans 15 residues. The trim removed 10 bases at V and 7 bases at J, leaving 15 bases unmatched. The CDR3 coding sequence is TGCGCCCTGGGGACAGGGTTTTCCCTCAGGAACATTCAGTACTTC. It is translated as CALGTGFSLRNIQYF.

This clonotype was seen many times. The chain employs TRBV20-1 and TRBJ2-1; 13 positions agree with TRBD2. V shed 0 bases and J 5 bases; nucleotides not matched to a gene: 7. CDR3 length: 17 residues. The V gene's germline CDR1 is DFQATT and CDR2 SNEGSKA (reference sequence). The CDR3 is CSARDSRLAGGHNEQFF. The CDR3 region has the DNA TGCAGTGCTAGAGATTCCCGACTAGCGGGGGGCCACAATGAGCAGTTCTTC.

This sequence joins TRBV15 and TRBJ2-3; TRBD2 agrees at 7 bases. V gave up 5 bases and J gave up 5 bases; unmatched junction bases: 4. Germline V gives CDR1 LNHNV, CDR2 YYDKDF (reference sequence). The CDR3 consists of 13 residues. The CDR3 loop is CATSRTRRDTQYF. The DNA for the CDR3 is TGTGCCACCAGCCGGACTAGAAGAGATACGCAGTATTTT. The entire variable domain, with the rest obtained from reference TRBV15 and TRBJ2-3, is as follows: DAMVIQNPRYQVTQFGKPVTLSCSQTLNHNVMYWYQQKSSQAPKLLFHYYDKDFNNEADTPDNFQSRRPNTSFCFLDIRSPGLGDTAMYLCATSRTRRDTQYFGPGTRLTVL.

The chain employs TRBV11-2 and TRBJ1-6, with D perhaps matching TRBD1 (6 bases). The V gene's germline CDR1 is SGHAT and CDR2 FQNNGV. The V and J ends lost 5 bases and 6 bases respectively, with 23 bases between them. This CDR3 contains 18 residues. CDR3 sequence: CASSNHSIRTVLNSPLHF. The CDR3 DNA follows: TGTGCCAGCAGCAACCATTCTATTCGGACAGTGCTTAATTCACCCCTCCACTTT. Filled out from reference TRBV11-2 and TRBJ1-6, the complete variable domain reads EAGVAQSPRYKIIEKRQSVAFWCNPISGHATLYWYQQILGQGPKLLIQFQNNGVVDDSQLPKDRFSAERLKGVDSTLKIQPAKLEDSAVYLCASSNHSIRTVLNSPLHFGNGTRLTVT.

This clonotype was seen a few times. This chain connects TRBV5-1 to TRBJ2-5; D unresolved. Germline V gives CDR1 SGHRS, CDR2 YFSETQ. V lost 1 base and J 1 base, leaving 8 bases between the germline ends. The CDR3 extends over 14 amino acids. The CDR3: CASSLLGLQETQYF. The CDR3 nucleotides read TGCGCCAGCAGCTTGCTGGGCCTCCAAGAGACCCAGTACTTC.

This sequence joins TRBV27 and TRBJ2-7; the D call may be TRBD1 or TRBD2 (6 bases each). The CDR3 runs 14 residues. V was clipped by 1 base and J by 5 bases, with 12 bases between them. Germline V CDR1 and CDR2: MNHEY, SMNVEV (reference sequence). The CDR3 spells CASSLFSGADEQYF. Here the CDR3 DNA reads TGTGCCAGCAGTTTATTTTCGGGGGCCGACGAGCAGTACTTC.